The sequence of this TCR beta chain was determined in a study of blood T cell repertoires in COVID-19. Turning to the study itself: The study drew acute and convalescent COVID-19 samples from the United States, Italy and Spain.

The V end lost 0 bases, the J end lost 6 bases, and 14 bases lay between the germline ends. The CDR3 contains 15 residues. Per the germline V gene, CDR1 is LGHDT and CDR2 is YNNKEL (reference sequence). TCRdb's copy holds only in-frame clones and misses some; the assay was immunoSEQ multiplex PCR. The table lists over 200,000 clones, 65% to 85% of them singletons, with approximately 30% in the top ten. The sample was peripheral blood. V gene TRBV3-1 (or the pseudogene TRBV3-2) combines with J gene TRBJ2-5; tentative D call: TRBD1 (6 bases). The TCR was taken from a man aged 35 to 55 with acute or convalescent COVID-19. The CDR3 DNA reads TGTGCCAGCAGCCAAGAGGGGGCGGGTTCGAAGACCCAGTACTTC. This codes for CASSQEGAGSKTQYF.